This is a list of T cell receptor beta chains from one sample in a study of T cells in Graves' hyperthyroidism and ophthalmopathy. From the multiplex PCR reads, TCRdb called clonotypes with MiXCR, one entry per CDR3 protein. The sample consists of about 610,000 distinct CDR3 sequences, roughly 14% of them appearing once. Sequenced sample: blood. Receptor source: a woman aged 40 to 50 with Graves' ophthalmopathy. CDR3s include the opening cysteine and the closing phenylalanine or tryptophan. Each record gives: D gene, CDR3 length, V gene, clone size, J gene, CDR3 protein, CDR3 DNA. A D gene is named only where the DNA matches it firmly. Not all rows give a size; the values are once, few, many and, for expanded clones, a class.

D gene: TRBD1
CDR3 length: 14
V gene: TRBV9
clone size: many
J gene: TRBJ2-5
CDR3 protein: CASSLGTEQETQYF
CDR3 DNA: TGTGCCAGCAGCCTCGGGACAGAACAAGAGACCCAGTACTTC

D gene: .
CDR3 length: 14
V gene: TRBV19
clone size: .
J gene: TRBJ1-1
CDR3 protein: CASRSPGSSTEAFF
CDR3 DNA: TGTGCCAGTAGATCGCCAGGGAGTAGCACTGAAGCTTTCTTT

D gene: .
CDR3 length: 15
V gene: TRBV2
clone size: many
J gene: TRBJ1-5
CDR3 protein: CASSETTDSNQPQHF
CDR3 DNA: TGTGCCAGCAGTGAGACCACGGATAGCAATCAGCCCCAGCATTTT

D gene: .
CDR3 length: 14
V gene: TRBV20-1
clone size: many
J gene: TRBJ1-3
CDR3 protein: CSALATGSGNTIYF
CDR3 DNA: TGCAGTGCCCTCGCGACAGGATCTGGAAACACCATATATTTT

D gene: .
CDR3 length: 15
V gene: TRBV6-5
clone size: .
J gene: TRBJ1-1
CDR3 protein: CASSYYPGRGTEAFF
CDR3 DNA: TGTGCCAGCAGTTACTACCCAGGCCGGGGCACTGAAGCTTTCTTT

D gene: .
CDR3 length: 11
V gene: TRBV12-5
clone size: many
J gene: TRBJ2-6
CDR3 protein: CASGLVRVLTF
CDR3 DNA: TGTGCTAGTGGTTTGGTTCGAGTCCTGACTTTC

D gene: .
CDR3 length: 17
V gene: TRBV12-3/TRBV12-4
clone size: .
J gene: TRBJ2-2
CDR3 protein: CASSFWPSDANTGELFF
CDR3 DNA: TGTGCCAGCAGTTTCTGGCCTAGCGACGCGAACACCGGGGAGCTGTTTTTT

D gene: TRBD1
CDR3 length: 12
V gene: TRBV6-1
clone size: few
J gene: TRBJ1-1
CDR3 protein: CASRTGQGEAFF
CDR3 DNA: TGTGCCAGCAGAACCGGACAGGGGGAAGCTTTCTTT

D gene: .
CDR3 length: 14
V gene: TRBV30
clone size: few
J gene: TRBJ1-5
CDR3 protein: CASSTGVGNQPQHF
CDR3 DNA: TGTGCCTCCTCGACCGGGGTTGGGAATCAGCCCCAGCATTTT

D gene: .
CDR3 length: 14
V gene: TRBV19
clone size: many
J gene: TRBJ2-7
CDR3 protein: CASSQAGSLYEQYF
CDR3 DNA: TGTGCCAGTAGTCAGGCGGGGTCCCTCTACGAGCAGTACTTC

D gene: TRBD2
CDR3 length: 14
V gene: TRBV7-8
clone size: many
J gene: TRBJ2-7
CDR3 protein: CASSLLSGSGEQYF
CDR3 DNA: TGTGCCAGCAGCCTTCTTAGCGGGAGCGGAGAGCAGTACTTC

D gene: .
CDR3 length: 13
V gene: TRBV6-5
clone size: many
J gene: TRBJ2-3
CDR3 protein: CASSYVGTDTQYF
CDR3 DNA: TGTGCCAGCAGTTACGTCGGCACAGATACGCAGTATTTT

D gene: .
CDR3 length: 15
V gene: TRBV6-5
clone size: many
J gene: TRBJ1-5
CDR3 protein: CACSYSDGFNQPQHF
CDR3 DNA: TGTGCCTGCAGTTACTCCGACGGATTCAATCAGCCCCAGCATTTT

D gene: .
CDR3 length: 15
V gene: TRBV29-1
clone size: many
J gene: TRBJ2-2
CDR3 protein: CSVDWGDTNTGELFF
CDR3 DNA: TGCAGCGTTGATTGGGGGGACACCAACACCGGGGAGCTGTTTTTT

D gene: TRBD1
CDR3 length: 13
V gene: TRBV24-1
clone size: few
J gene: TRBJ2-3
CDR3 protein: CASSTGGTDTQYF
CDR3 DNA: TGTGCCTCATCGACAGGGGGCACAGATACGCAGTATTTT

D gene: .
CDR3 length: 13
V gene: TRBV12-3/TRBV12-4
clone size: many
J gene: TRBJ1-5
CDR3 protein: CASSPWARQPQHF
CDR3 DNA: TGTGCCAGCAGTCCATGGGCTAGACAGCCCCAGCATTTT

D gene: .
CDR3 length: 15
V gene: TRBV7-3
clone size: many
J gene: TRBJ2-2
CDR3 protein: CASSLSSSGTGELFF
CDR3 DNA: TGTGCCAGCAGCTTAAGCTCAAGCGGGACCGGGGAGCTGTTTTTT

D gene: .
CDR3 length: 16
V gene: TRBV28
clone size: many
J gene: TRBJ1-2
CDR3 protein: CASNPPWGSDSYGYTF
CDR3 DNA: TGTGCCAGCAATCCCCCGTGGGGGTCGGACTCGTATGGCTACACCTTC

D gene: TRBD2
CDR3 length: 16
V gene: TRBV20-1
clone size: many
J gene: TRBJ2-4
CDR3 protein: CSARFRSTSDKNIQYF
CDR3 DNA: TGCAGTGCTAGATTCAGATCCACTAGCGACAAAAACATTCAGTACTTC

D gene: .
CDR3 length: 13
V gene: TRBV28
clone size: many
J gene: TRBJ2-5
CDR3 protein: CASRTVGRQTQYF
CDR3 DNA: TGTGCCAGCAGGACTGTCGGGCGGCAGACCCAGTACTTC

D gene: TRBD1
CDR3 length: 18
V gene: TRBV19
clone size: few
J gene: TRBJ2-5
CDR3 protein: CASSIRQGAIRIQETQYF
CDR3 DNA: TGTGCCAGTAGTATTCGACAGGGGGCCATTAGGATACAAGAGACCCAGTACTTC

D gene: .
CDR3 length: 17
V gene: TRBV5-4
clone size: few
J gene: TRBJ2-7
CDR3 protein: CASSLSSLGPAGDEQYF
CDR3 DNA: TGTGCCAGCAGCTTGTCTTCCCTGGGACCCGCTGGAGACGAGCAGTACTTC

D gene: .
CDR3 length: 14
V gene: TRBV5-4
clone size: .
J gene: TRBJ2-7
CDR3 protein: CASTLMGNSYEQYF
CDR3 DNA: TGTGCCAGCACCTTAATGGGGAACTCCTACGAGCAGTACTTC

D gene: TRBD1
CDR3 length: 13
V gene: TRBV9
clone size: many
J gene: TRBJ1-5
CDR3 protein: CASSEQGYQPQHF
CDR3 DNA: TGTGCCAGCAGCGAACAGGGGTATCAGCCCCAGCATTTT

D gene: TRBD2
CDR3 length: 22
V gene: TRBV9
clone size: many
J gene: TRBJ2-2
CDR3 protein: CASRPGLAFLSHFSVNTGELFF
CDR3 DNA: TGTGCCAGCAGGCCGGGACTAGCTTTCCTTAGTCACTTTTCCGTGAACACCGGGGAGCTGTTTTTT

D gene: .
CDR3 length: 13
V gene: TRBV5-6
clone size: many
J gene: TRBJ2-5
CDR3 protein: CASSLGQSETQYF
CDR3 DNA: TGTGCCAGCAGCTTGGGTCAGTCGGAGACCCAGTACTTC

D gene: .
CDR3 length: 15
V gene: TRBV19
clone size: few
J gene: TRBJ2-2
CDR3 protein: CASSMAIEGTGELFF
CDR3 DNA: TGTGCCAGTAGTATGGCGATAGAAGGCACCGGGGAGCTGTTTTTT

D gene: TRBD1
CDR3 length: 17
V gene: TRBV3-1
clone size: few
J gene: TRBJ2-3
CDR3 protein: CASSHSWTGDITDTQYF
CDR3 DNA: TGTGCCAGCAGCCACAGCTGGACAGGGGATATCACAGATACGCAGTATTTT

D gene: .
CDR3 length: 13
V gene: TRBV4-3
clone size: few
J gene: TRBJ1-1
CDR3 protein: CASSQDPGQEAFF
CDR3 DNA: TGCGCCAGCAGCCAAGACCCTGGCCAGGAAGCTTTCTTT

D gene: .
CDR3 length: 14
V gene: TRBV3-1
clone size: .
J gene: TRBJ1-1
CDR3 protein: CASSQDAGAPEAFF
CDR3 DNA: TGTGCCAGCAGCCAAGACGCAGGGGCTCCTGAAGCTTTCTTT

D gene: TRBD1
CDR3 length: 14
V gene: TRBV6-1
clone size: many
J gene: TRBJ2-7
CDR3 protein: CASSPQGAGYEQYF
CDR3 DNA: TGTGCCAGCAGCCCCCAGGGGGCAGGGTACGAGCAGTACTTC

D gene: TRBD2
CDR3 length: 17
V gene: TRBV27
clone size: many
J gene: TRBJ2-7
CDR3 protein: CASSPGTSGSGPYEQYF
CDR3 DNA: TGTGCCAGCAGTCCAGGGACTAGCGGGAGTGGCCCCTACGAGCAGTACTTC

D gene: TRBD1
CDR3 length: 15
V gene: TRBV7-3
clone size: many
J gene: TRBJ2-7
CDR3 protein: CASSLGSGQGYEQYF
CDR3 DNA: TGTGCCAGCAGCTTAGGATCTGGACAGGGGTACGAGCAGTACTTC

D gene: TRBD2
CDR3 length: 14
V gene: TRBV28
clone size: many
J gene: TRBJ2-7
CDR3 protein: CASSFGLAGNEQYF
CDR3 DNA: TGTGCCAGCAGTTTCGGACTAGCGGGAAACGAGCAGTACTTC

D gene: TRBD2
CDR3 length: 15
V gene: TRBV7-9
clone size: .
J gene: TRBJ2-7
CDR3 protein: CASSLLAGGINEQYF
CDR3 DNA: TGTGCCAGCAGCTTACTAGCGGGAGGAATCAACGAGCAGTACTTC

D gene: .
CDR3 length: 13
V gene: TRBV6-1
clone size: many
J gene: TRBJ2-7
CDR3 protein: CASRDSSSYEQYF
CDR3 DNA: TGTGCCAGCCGGGACTCTAGCTCCTACGAGCAGTACTTC

D gene: .
CDR3 length: 14
V gene: TRBV12-3/TRBV12-4
clone size: many
J gene: TRBJ2-7
CDR3 protein: CASSLAGFSYEQYF
CDR3 DNA: TGTGCCAGCAGTTTGGCAGGCTTCTCCTACGAGCAGTACTTC

D gene: .
CDR3 length: 18
V gene: TRBV15
clone size: many
J gene: TRBJ1-5
CDR3 protein: CATSKSILIQPRDQPQHF
CDR3 DNA: TGTGCCACCAGCAAGTCGATCCTTATACAGCCGAGAGATCAGCCCCAGCATTTT

D gene: TRBD1
CDR3 length: 17
V gene: TRBV15
clone size: .
J gene: TRBJ1-1
CDR3 protein: CATSRAGDRGVGTEAFF
CDR3 DNA: TGTGCCACCAGCAGAGCCGGGGACAGGGGAGTCGGTACTGAAGCTTTCTTT

D gene: .
CDR3 length: 13
V gene: TRBV14
clone size: many
J gene: TRBJ2-5
CDR3 protein: CASSVTGRETQYF
CDR3 DNA: TGTGCCAGCAGCGTCACAGGACGGGAGACCCAGTACTTC

D gene: .
CDR3 length: 16
V gene: TRBV24-1
clone size: many
J gene: TRBJ2-3
CDR3 protein: CATSDASSASTDTQYF
CDR3 DNA: TGTGCCACCAGTGATGCATCTTCGGCTAGCACAGATACGCAGTATTTT

D gene: TRBD1
CDR3 length: 14
V gene: TRBV15
clone size: few
J gene: TRBJ1-1
CDR3 protein: CATSRVGQGLEAFF
CDR3 DNA: TGTGCCACCAGCAGAGTAGGACAGGGCCTTGAAGCTTTCTTT

D gene: TRBD1
CDR3 length: 14
V gene: TRBV20-1
clone size: many
J gene: TRBJ1-1
CDR3 protein: CSARTGPLNTEAFF
CDR3 DNA: TGCAGTGCTCGGACAGGCCCTCTGAACACTGAAGCTTTCTTT

D gene: .
CDR3 length: 14
V gene: TRBV6-2/TRBV6-3
clone size: .
J gene: TRBJ2-2
CDR3 protein: CASSYATPTGELFF
CDR3 DNA: TGTGCCAGCAGTTACGCGACGCCAACCGGGGAGCTGTTTTTT

D gene: TRBD1
CDR3 length: 15
V gene: TRBV7-2
clone size: many
J gene: TRBJ1-3
CDR3 protein: CASSKDRASGNTIYF
CDR3 DNA: TGTGCCAGCAGCAAAGACAGGGCATCTGGAAACACCATATATTTT

D gene: .
CDR3 length: 15
V gene: TRBV20-1
clone size: .
J gene: TRBJ1-1
CDR3 protein: CSARDSQNVRTEAFF
CDR3 DNA: TGCAGTGCTAGAGATTCCCAAAATGTTAGGACTGAAGCTTTCTTT

D gene: .
CDR3 length: 17
V gene: TRBV18
clone size: once
J gene: TRBJ2-7
CDR3 protein: CASSPPLGTQSSYEQYF
CDR3 DNA: TGTGCCAGCTCACCACCTCTAGGTACTCAGAGCTCCTACGAGCAGTACTTC

D gene: TRBD1
CDR3 length: 14
V gene: TRBV6-1
clone size: .
J gene: TRBJ2-3
CDR3 protein: CASSEMDRGDTQYF
CDR3 DNA: TGTGCCAGCAGTGAAATGGACAGGGGAGATACGCAGTATTTT

D gene: .
CDR3 length: 15
V gene: TRBV7-9
clone size: few
J gene: TRBJ2-4
CDR3 protein: CASSFWSGVQNIQYF
CDR3 DNA: TGTGCCAGCAGCTTCTGGTCAGGGGTCCAAAACATTCAGTACTTC

D gene: TRBD1
CDR3 length: 11
V gene: TRBV29-1
clone size: many
J gene: TRBJ2-7
CDR3 protein: CSVTGNYEQYF
CDR3 DNA: TGCAGCGTGACAGGGAACTACGAGCAGTACTTC

D gene: .
CDR3 length: 13
V gene: TRBV6-2/TRBV6-3
clone size: many
J gene: TRBJ2-7
CDR3 protein: CASRDKSGYEQYF
CDR3 DNA: TGTGCCAGCCGCGACAAAAGTGGCTACGAGCAGTACTTC

D gene: .
CDR3 length: 14
V gene: TRBV2
clone size: many
J gene: TRBJ1-2
CDR3 protein: CASSEAGGWAGYTF
CDR3 DNA: TGTGCCAGCAGTGAAGCAGGAGGATGGGCCGGCTACACCTTC

D gene: TRBD1
CDR3 length: 17
V gene: TRBV6-4
clone size: many
J gene: TRBJ2-7
CDR3 protein: CASSDPGQDHSSYEQYF
CDR3 DNA: TGTGCCAGCAGTGACCCCGGACAGGACCATTCCTCCTACGAGCAGTACTTC